This T cell receptor (beta chain) derives from a study of blood T cell repertoires in COVID-19. Looking at the study overall: PBMCs, B-cell-depleted T cells, or T cells were the source of the cDNA or gDNA that made up the material.

The CDR3 has 14 residues. Trimming cost V 6 bases and J 8 bases; bases outside gene matches: 7. Per germline, CDR1 SNHLY and CDR2 FYNNEI. Original methodology: Estimation of nucleated cell counts relied on the amplification of reference gene primers. Sequenced by immunoSEQ multiplex PCR; TCRdb stores in-frame clones only, minus some. That table supplies the V and J calls and clone size; D and trimming were determined from the DNA. The sample includes 170,000 or so clones, approximately 81% of them seen just once. Sequences were obtained from peripheral blood. This chain links TRBV2 with TRBJ2-1; 10 bases map to TRBD2. The clonotype was recovered from a man between 18 and 29 years old with active or convalescent COVID-19. The CDR3: CASRLAGPGYEQFF. The CDR3 coding sequence is TGTGCCAGCAGACTAGCGGGACCAGGCTATGAGCAGTTCTTC.